These 16 T cell receptor beta chains share one sample of origin, sequenced in a study of OX40 agonist ivuxolimab in advanced cancers. Profiling relied on immunoSEQ multiplex PCR, and the TCRdb table lists in-frame clones only, not all of them. Of under 60,000 clones listed, roughly 90% are singletons. This specimen consisted of CD4+ or CD8+ T cells sorted from blood, obtained in a trial of the OX40 agonist ivuxolimab. Receptors were obtained from an adult with an advanced solid tumor such as melanoma, head and neck, liver or kidney cancer.

A remark on this clone: An end of the junction differs from the germline gene, which may be a read error. The chain couples TRBV6-1 to TRBJ2-1, with 8 bases matching TRBD2. CDR1 and CDR2 (germline): MNHNS, SASEGT. The CDR3 has 15 amino acids. CDR3 sequence reads: CASSEVGSERGSSVF. CDR3 bases: TGTGCCAGCAGTGAAGTTGGTAGTGAGCGGGGGTCATCGGTCTTC.

The chain joins TRBV2 to TRBJ2-7; D might be TRBD1 (6 bases). The CDR3 runs 13 residues. Per germline, CDR1 SNHLY and CDR2 FYNNEI. The V and J ends lost 7 bases and 0 bases respectively, with 10 bases between them. CDR3 residues: CASKDRTSYEQYF. CDR3 DNA sequence: TGTGCCAGCAAGGACAGAACCTCCTACGAGCAGTACTTC.

The chain employs TRBV2 and TRBJ2-4; D possibly corresponds to TRBD1 (6 bases). The V end lost 5 bases, the J end lost 0 bases, and 20 bases lay between the germline ends. The CDR3 consists of 18 residues. Germline loops: CDR1 SNHLY, CDR2 FYNNEI. CDR3 nucleotide sequence: TGTGCCAGCAGTCCCGGACAGTTAAGGAGCCAAGCCAAAAACATTCAGTACTTC. Its translation: CASSPGQLRSQAKNIQYF.

This clone occurred a few times. The rearrangement links TRBV11-1 to TRBJ2-3; perhaps TRBD2 as D (5 bases). Germline V gene data show CDR1 as SGHAT and CDR2 as FQDESV (reference sequence). V lost 5 bases and J 4 bases, leaving 16 bases between the germline ends. The CDR3 contains 15 residues. The CDR3 DNA reads as TGTGCCAGCAGCCCCACTAGTTGGCTACCAGATACGCAGTATTTT. Protein: CASSPTSWLPDTQYF.

The chain joins TRBV5-6 to TRBJ1-2, with D tentatively TRBD1 (6 bases). Trimming removed 1 base from V and 8 bases from J, with 12 bases in between. Per germline, CDR1 SGHDT and CDR2 YYEEEE. This CDR3 has 13 amino acids. Here the CDR3 DNA reads TGTGCCAGCAGCTTGCAGGGGAGGGGAGGCTACACCTTC. Translation: CASSLQGRGGYTF.

The chain is built from TRBV10-1 and TRBJ2-3; D might be TRBD2 (6 bases). The CDR3 is made up of 15 amino acids. Trimming cost V 3 bases and J 1 base, with 11 bases left between them. CDR1 is WNHNN, CDR2 SYGVQD, per germline (reference sequence). The CDR3 nucleotides read TGCGCCAGCAGTGACCCGGGACTCGGCACAGATACGCAGTATTTT. Encoded protein: CASSDPGLGTDTQYF.

This clone was seen a single time. This chain links TRBV11-3 with TRBJ2-3, with 10 bases lining up with TRBD2. The CDR3 sequence is 20 residues long. V lost 2 bases to trimming and J lost 0 bases; unmatched junction nucleotides: 14. Germline V gene sequence: CDR1 SGHNT, CDR2 YENEEA. This CDR3 reads CASSLNRIGLAESSTDTQYF. CDR3 in DNA: TGTGCCAGCAGCTTAAATCGTATTGGACTAGCGGAATCTAGCACAGATACGCAGTATTTT.

This chain joins TRBV5-1 and TRBJ1-2; no clear D gene. The length of the CDR3 is 15 residues. Germline loops: CDR1 SGHRS, CDR2 YFSETQ. Trimming shortened V by 1 base and J by 2 bases, and 12 bases separated the two germline ends. CDR3 nucleotides: TGCGCCAGCAGCTTGAATTCTGGGAGCAACTATGGCTACACCTTC. It yields the protein CASSLNSGSNYGYTF.

This chain joins TRBV9 and TRBJ2-1, with D maybe TRBD2 (6 bases). Germline CDR1 reads SGDLS; CDR2 reads YYNGEE. Deletions cut 2 bases from V and 1 base from J, with 10 bases between. This CDR3 contains 15 residues. CDR3 protein: CASSVLGGSYNEQFF. CDR3 sequence (DNA): TGTGCCAGCAGCGTTCTGGGGGGATCCTACAATGAGCAGTTCTTC.

The gene calls are TRBV5-1 and TRBJ2-5; 8 bases match TRBD1. This CDR3 is 14 amino acids long. Germline values: CDR1 SGHRS, CDR2 YFSETQ. Trimming removed 4 bases from V and 2 bases from J; junction bases left unmatched: 4. The DNA of the CDR3 is TGCGCCAGCAGCAAAAGGGACAGGCAAGAGACCCAGTACTTC. Encoded protein: CASSKRDRQETQYF.

CDR3 in DNA: TGTGCCAGCAGCCTACTGGGACAGGGGAAGTACTTC. Amino acid sequence: CASSLLGQGKYF. This chain links TRBV7-8 with TRBJ2-7; 10 nucleotides align to TRBD1. This CDR3 has 12 amino acids. Per the germline V gene, CDR1 is SGHVS and CDR2 is FQNEAQ. The V segment lost 5 bases and the J segment 11 bases; nucleotides outside the gene matches: 6.

The chain couples TRBV9 to TRBJ1-1; possible D gene TRBD1, 6 bases. CDR1 and CDR2 (germline): SGDLS, YYNGEE. The CDR3 extends over 14 amino acids. Trimming removed 4 bases from V and 8 bases from J, with 18 bases in between. DNA for the CDR3: TGTGCCAGCAGCCCCCGGGACACCGGGGGGGAAGCTTTCTTT. Protein: CASSPRDTGGEAFF.

The J gene is TRBJ1-2, the V gene TRBV6-5; D possibly corresponds to TRBD1 (6 bases). CDR1 MNHEY and CDR2 SVGAGI come from the germline V gene. The CDR3 is made up of 14 amino acids. With 5 bases removed from V and 6 bases from J, the gap between germline ends came to 16 bases. The CDR3 bases are TGTGCCAGCAGTAAACTAGGGGGGATACATGGCTACACCTTC. It codes for CASSKLGGIHGYTF.

The V and J genes are TRBV9 and TRBJ1-6; 7 positions match TRBD1. After removal of 0 bases from V and 9 bases from J, the junction contained 6 bases not matched to a gene. The germline V gene has CDR1 SGDLS and CDR2 YYNGEE. This CDR3 region has 15 residues. Here the CDR3 DNA reads TGTGCCAGCAGCGTAGGCAGGGGGGGGAGTTCACCCCTCCACTTT. Translation: CASSVGRGGSSPLHF.

The V call is TRBV6-6, the J call TRBJ1-5; D unresolved. The CDR3 length is 16 residues. In germline, CDR1 is MNHNY, CDR2 SVGAGI (reference sequence). The V end lost 3 bases, the J end lost 0 bases, and 12 bases lay between the germline ends. CDR3 loop: CASSYWNSDSNQPQHF. CDR3 DNA sequence: TGTGCCAGCAGTTATTGGAACAGCGATAGCAATCAGCCCCAGCATTTT.

The chain carries TRBV5-3 and TRBJ1-6; 8 positions match TRBD1. TRBV5-3 is classed as an ORF, of uncertain function. The CDR3 extends over 17 amino acids. Germline trimming cut 1 base from V and 7 bases from J; bases unmatched to any gene: 10. This CDR3 is CARSLRTGPPANSPLHF. The DNA of the CDR3 is TGTGCCAGAAGCTTGAGGACAGGGCCACCGGCAAATTCACCCCTCCACTTT.